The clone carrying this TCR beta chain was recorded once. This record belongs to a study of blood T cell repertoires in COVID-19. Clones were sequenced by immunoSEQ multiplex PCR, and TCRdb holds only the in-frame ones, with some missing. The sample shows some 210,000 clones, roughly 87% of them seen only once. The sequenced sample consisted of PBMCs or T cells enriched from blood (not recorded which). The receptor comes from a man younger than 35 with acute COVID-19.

The CDR3, as DNA: TGTGCCTGGAGTGATAACAGGGGGGTACTCAATGAGCAGTTCTTC. It is translated as CAWSDNRGVLNEQFF. This sequence joins TRBV30 and TRBJ2-1; TRBD1 matches at 8 bases. CDR3 length equals 15 residues. Germline CDR1 reads GTSNPN; CDR2 reads SVGIG (reference sequence). J lost 6 bases, V lost 1 base, and 8 bases had no gene match.